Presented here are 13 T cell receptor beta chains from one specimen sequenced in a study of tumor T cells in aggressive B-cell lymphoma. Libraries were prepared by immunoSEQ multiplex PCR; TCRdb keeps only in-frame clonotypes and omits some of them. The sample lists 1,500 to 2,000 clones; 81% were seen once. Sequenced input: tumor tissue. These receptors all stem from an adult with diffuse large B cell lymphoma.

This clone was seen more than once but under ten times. The CDR3 protein is CASSLASDRFLYTEAFF. DNA of the CDR3: TGTGCCAGCAGCTTGGCCAGCGACCGATTCTTGTACACTGAAGCTTTCTTT. J is TRBJ1-1 and V is TRBV5-4, with D uncertain. The CDR3 spans 17 residues. V lost 0 bases, J lost 3 bases, and 18 bases lay in between. In germline, CDR1 is SGHNT, CDR2 YYREEE (reference sequence).

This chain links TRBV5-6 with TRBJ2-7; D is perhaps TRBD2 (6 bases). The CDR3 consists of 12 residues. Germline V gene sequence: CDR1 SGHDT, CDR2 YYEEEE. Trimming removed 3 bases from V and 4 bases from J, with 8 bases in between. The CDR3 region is CASSYGGYEQYV. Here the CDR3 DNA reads TGTGCCAGCAGCTATGGGGGGTACGAGCAGTACGTC.

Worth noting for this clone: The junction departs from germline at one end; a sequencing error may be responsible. The CDR3 bases are TGTACCAGCAGTCTCGGACGCGGGACAGATACGCAGTATTTT. Amino acid sequence: CTSSLGRGTDTQYF. This sequence joins TRBV9 and TRBJ2-3, with TRBD2 as a possible D gene (5 bases). Germline V CDR1 and CDR2: SGDLS, YYNGEE. This CDR3 spans 14 amino acids.

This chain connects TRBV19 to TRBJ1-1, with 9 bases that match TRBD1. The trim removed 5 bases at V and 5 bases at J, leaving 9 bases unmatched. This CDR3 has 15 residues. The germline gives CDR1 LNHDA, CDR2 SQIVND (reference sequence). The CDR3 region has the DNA TGTGCCAGTAGTCTGGAACAGGGGGCGAAGACTGAAGCTTTCTTT. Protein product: CASSLEQGAKTEAFF.

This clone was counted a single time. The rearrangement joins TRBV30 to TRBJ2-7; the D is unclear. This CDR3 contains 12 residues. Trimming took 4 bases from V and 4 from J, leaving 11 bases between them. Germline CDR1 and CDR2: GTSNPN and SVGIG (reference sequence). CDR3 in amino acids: CAWTSGVYEQYF. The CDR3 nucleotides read TGTGCCTGGACGTCCGGAGTTTACGAGCAGTACTTC.

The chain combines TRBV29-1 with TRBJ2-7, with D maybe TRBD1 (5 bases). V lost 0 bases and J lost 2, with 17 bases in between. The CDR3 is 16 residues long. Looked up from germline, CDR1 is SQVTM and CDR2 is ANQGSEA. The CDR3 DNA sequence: TGCAGCGTTGAAGATCTTCAGGGATATGGCACCTACGAGCAGTACTTC. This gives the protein CSVEDLQGYGTYEQYF.

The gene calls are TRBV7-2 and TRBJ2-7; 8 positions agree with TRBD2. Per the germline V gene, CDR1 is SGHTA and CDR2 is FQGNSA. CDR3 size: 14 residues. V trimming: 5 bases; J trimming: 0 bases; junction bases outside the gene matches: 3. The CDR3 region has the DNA TGTGCCAGCAGCGAAACTAGCGGCTCCTACGAGCAGTACTTC. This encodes CASSETSGSYEQYF.

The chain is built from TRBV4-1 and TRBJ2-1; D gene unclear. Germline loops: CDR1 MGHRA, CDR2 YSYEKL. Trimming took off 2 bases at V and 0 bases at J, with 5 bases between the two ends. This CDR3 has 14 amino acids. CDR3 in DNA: TGCGCCAGCAGCCAACTGAGCTCCTACAATGAGCAGTTCTTC. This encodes CASSQLSSYNEQFF.

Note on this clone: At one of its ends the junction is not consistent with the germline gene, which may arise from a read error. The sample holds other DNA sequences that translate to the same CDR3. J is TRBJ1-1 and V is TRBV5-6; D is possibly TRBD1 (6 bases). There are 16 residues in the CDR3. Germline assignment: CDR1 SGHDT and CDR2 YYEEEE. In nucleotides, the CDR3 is TGTGCCAGCAGCTCCTGGGCAGGGGATCTGAATACTGAAGCTTTCTTT. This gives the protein CASSSWAGDLNTEAFF.

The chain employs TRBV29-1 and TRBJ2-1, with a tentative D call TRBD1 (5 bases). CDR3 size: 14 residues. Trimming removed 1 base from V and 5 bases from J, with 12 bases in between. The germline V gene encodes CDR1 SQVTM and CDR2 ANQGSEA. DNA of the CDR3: TGCAGCGTTGAAGGGTTAGGGGCCGACAATGAGCAGTTCTTC. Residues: CSVEGLGADNEQFF.

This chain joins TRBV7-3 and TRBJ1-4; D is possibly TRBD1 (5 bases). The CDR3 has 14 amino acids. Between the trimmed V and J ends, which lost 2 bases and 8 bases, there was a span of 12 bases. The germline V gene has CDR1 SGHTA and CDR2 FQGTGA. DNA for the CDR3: TGTGCCAGCAGCTTACTCAGGGTAGAAGAAAAACTGTTTTTT. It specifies CASSLLRVEEKLFF.

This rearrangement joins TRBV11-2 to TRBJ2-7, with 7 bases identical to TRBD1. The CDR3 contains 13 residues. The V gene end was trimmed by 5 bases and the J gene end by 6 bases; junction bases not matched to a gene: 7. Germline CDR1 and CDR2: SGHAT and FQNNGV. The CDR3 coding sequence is TGTGCCAGCAGCATAAAAAACAGGGGCGAGCAGTACGTC. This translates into CASSIKNRGEQYV.

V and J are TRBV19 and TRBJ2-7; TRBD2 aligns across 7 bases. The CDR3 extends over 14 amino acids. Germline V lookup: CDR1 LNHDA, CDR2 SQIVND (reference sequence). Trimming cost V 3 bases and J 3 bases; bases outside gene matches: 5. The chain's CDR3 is CASSMSSGFYEQYF. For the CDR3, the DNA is TGTGCCAGTAGTATGTCTAGCGGCTTCTACGAGCAGTACTTC.